One sample yielded the 4 T cell receptor beta chains listed below, sequenced in a study of T cells expressing NK-cell markers. TCRdb reanalyzed the 5' RACE reads, giving one entry per CDR3 protein sequence and no DNA. Its table lists 120,000 to 150,000 distinct CDR3 sequences. Specimen: blood T cells: a sorted CD56 or NKG2C T cell subset, CD4+ or CD8+ T cells, or bulk PBMC T cells (not recorded which). The receptor set was obtained from a man between 18 and 35 years old in good health.

The rearrangement uses TRBV7-6 and TRBJ2-2; TCRdb reports TRBD1, a call that lacks DNA to check it against. Germline V gene lookup returns CDR1 SGHVS and CDR2 FNYEAQ. The CDR3 covers 18 residues. CDR3 region: CASSLDTGGFANTGELFF.

This sequence joins TRBV5-5 and TRBJ2-1. The V gene's germline CDR1 is SGHKS and CDR2 YYEKEE (reference sequence). The CDR3 extends over 11 amino acids. This chain's CDR3 is CASSLGREQFF.

The chain carries TRBV28 and TRBJ1-4; TCRdb's D call of TRBD1 is untestable without DNA. The CDR3 has 13 amino acids. Germline values: CDR1 MDHEN, CDR2 SYDVKM. The CDR3: CASSLQRAEKLFF.

The chain carries TRBV23-1 and TRBJ1-5; TCRdb returns TRBD1, unconfirmable since there is no DNA. TRBV23-1 is treated as an ORF (open reading frame) with a function not yet certain. The CDR3 totals 15 residues. CDR3 in amino acids: CASSQPTTGRQPQHF.